This T cell receptor beta chain is from a study of early T cells in non-severe SARS-CoV-2 infection. After removal of 8 bases from V and 6 bases from J, the junction contained 10 bases not matched to a gene. This CDR3 spans 14 amino acids. CDR1 SQVTM and CDR2 ANQGSEA come from the germline V gene. Individual cDNA molecules carried attached unique molecular identifiers. Using its own MiXCR run on the 5' RACE reads, TCRdb lists one record per CDR3 protein. The table includes under 30,000 distinct CDR3 sequences, roughly 5% detected once. The sample taken for sequencing was whole blood. The chain recombines TRBV29-1 with TRBJ2-1; TRBD1 matches at 10 bases. The receptor was derived from an adult who was a healthcare worker with PCR-confirmed SARS-CoV-2 infection or an uninfected control (not recorded which). CDR3 region: CSTWDRGLGNEQFF. The CDR3 DNA is TGCAGCACTTGGGACAGGGGTCTTGGCAATGAGCAGTTCTTC.